Below, one TCR beta chain is given with its context. This specimen belongs to a study of preoperative IRX-2 immunotherapy in early breast cancer. V was clipped by 6 bases and J by 1 base; unmatched bases: 7. CDR3 length: 15 amino acids. Germline CDR1 is SGHAT and CDR2 is FQNNGV. The data were produced by immunoSEQ multiplex PCR, yet TCRdb's version contains in-frame clones alone and is incomplete. The data contain roughly 57,000 clones, less than 95% of them seen just once; the ten biggest clones take up under 2%. Treatment indicated: preoperative locoregional IRX-2 cytokine immunotherapy. Patients received preoperative, locoregional IRX-2 cytokine immunotherapy in a phase Ib study.

The chain carries TRBV11-2 and TRBJ2-7; 9 bases are a match to TRBD1. This material was collected from a patient treated with IRX-2 immunotherapy. The source of this sequence is a human donor with breast cancer. The CDR3 nucleotides read TGTGCCAGCAGGAAGGACAGGGGCCGATCCTACGAGCAGTACTTC. Protein sequence: CASRKDRGRSYEQYF. The whole variable domain, filled in from reference TRBV11-2 and TRBJ2-7, reads EAGVAQSPRYKIIEKRQSVAFWCNPISGHATLYWYQQILGQGPKLLIQFQNNGVVDDSQLPKDRFSAERLKGVDSTLKIQPAKLEDSAVYLCASRKDRGRSYEQYFGPGTRLTVT.